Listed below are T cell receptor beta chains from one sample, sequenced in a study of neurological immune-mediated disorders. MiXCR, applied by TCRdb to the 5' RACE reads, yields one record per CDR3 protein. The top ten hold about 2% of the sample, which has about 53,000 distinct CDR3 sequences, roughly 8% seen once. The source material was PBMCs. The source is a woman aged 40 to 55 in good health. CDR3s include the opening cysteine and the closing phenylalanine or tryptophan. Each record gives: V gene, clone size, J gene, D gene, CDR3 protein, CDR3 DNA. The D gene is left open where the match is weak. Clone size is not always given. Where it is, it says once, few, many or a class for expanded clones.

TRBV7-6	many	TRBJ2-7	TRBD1	CASSLVGQGRNEQYF	TGTGCCAGCAGCTTAGTGGGACAGGGGCGTAACGAGCAGTACTTC
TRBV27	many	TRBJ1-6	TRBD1	CASRSGTGGSPLHF	TGTGCCAGCCGGTCCGGGACAGGGGGCTCACCCCTCCACTTT
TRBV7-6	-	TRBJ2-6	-	CASSLDWVPSGANVLTF	TGTGCCAGCAGCTTAGACTGGGTTCCCTCTGGGGCCAACGTCCTGACTTTC
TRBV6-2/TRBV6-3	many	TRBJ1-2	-	CASSYTQGSGYTF	TGTGCCAGCAGTTACACGCAGGGTTCCGGCTACACCTTC
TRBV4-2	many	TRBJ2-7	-	CASRAGGTGPYEQYF	TGTGCCAGCAGGGCGGGCGGGACTGGTCCCTACGAGCAGTACTTC
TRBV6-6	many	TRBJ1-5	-	CASTPGDQPQHF	TGTGCCAGCACTCCCGGGGATCAGCCCCAGCATTTT
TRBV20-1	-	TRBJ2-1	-	CSAGGTGGYNEQFF	TGCAGTGCGGGCGGGACTGGTGGGTACAATGAGCAGTTCTTC
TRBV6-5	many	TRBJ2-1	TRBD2	CASSYSASGRVNEQFF	TGTGCCAGCAGTTACTCGGCTAGCGGGAGGGTCAATGAGCAGTTCTTC
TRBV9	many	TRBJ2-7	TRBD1	CASSPYDRDYEQYF	TGTGCCAGCAGCCCTTACGACAGGGATTACGAGCAGTACTTC
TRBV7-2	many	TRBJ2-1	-	CASSPSTEQFF	TGTGCCAGCAGCCCCTCTACTGAGCAGTTCTTC
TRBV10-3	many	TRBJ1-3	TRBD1	CAISRTGAGNTIYF	TGTGCCATCAGCCGGACAGGGGCTGGAAACACCATATATTTT
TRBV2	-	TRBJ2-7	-	CASLMGPSVRQNYEQYF	TGTGCCAGCCTTATGGGACCTTCCGTTCGGCAAAACTACGAGCAGTACTTC
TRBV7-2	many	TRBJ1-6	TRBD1	CASSSRGESPLHF	TGTGCCAGCAGCTCCAGGGGGGAATCACCCCTCCACTTT
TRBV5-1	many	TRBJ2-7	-	CASSLELYEQYF	TGCGCCAGCAGCTTGGAGCTCTACGAGCAGTACTTC
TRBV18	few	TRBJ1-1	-	CASSSTTGVNTEAFF	TGTGCCAGCTCATCAACGACAGGAGTGAACACTGAAGCTTTCTTT
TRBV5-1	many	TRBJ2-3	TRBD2	CASSRTSAADTQYF	TGCGCCAGCAGCCGGACTAGCGCGGCGGATACGCAGTATTTT